Following are 24 T cell receptor beta chains from one sample sequenced in a study of human CD8 memory T cell subsets. TCR beta libraries were made by UMI-labeled 5' RACE. TCRdb reprocessed the 5' RACE reads; each CDR3 protein has one entry and no DNA is given. The sample totals 3,000 to 4,500 distinct CDR3 sequences. Sequences were obtained from CD8+ effector memory T cells (TEM) sorted from PBMCs. Subset here: effector memory CD8 T cells, CCR7- CD45RO+ CD95+. Receptor source: a human donor in good health.

This chain's CDR3 is CASRSGAGTQYF. The V gene is TRBV12-3 or TRBV12-4, the J gene TRBJ2-5; the TRBD2 assignment by TCRdb is unverifiable without DNA. The CDR3 contains 12 residues.

The rearrangement links TRBV11-1 to TRBJ2-1; the TCRdb D gene call, TRBD1, has no DNA to confirm it. Germline lookup yields CDR1 SGHAT and CDR2 FQDESV (reference sequence). The CDR3 contains 13 residues. The CDR3 sequence is CASSLAGANEQFF. Full variable domain (missing parts from reference TRBV11-1 and TRBJ2-1): EAEVAQSPRYKITEKSQAVAFWCDPISGHATLYWYRQILGQGPELLVQFQDESVVDDSQLPKDRFSAERLKGVDSTLKIQPAELGDSAMYLCASSLAGANEQFFGPGTRLTVL.

The CDR3 sequence: CASGAGAYEQYF. The chain couples TRBV27 to TRBJ2-7; TCRdb indicates TRBD2, and absent DNA this call remains unverified. Germline assignment: CDR1 MNHEY and CDR2 SMNVEV (reference sequence). This CDR3 is 12 amino acids long.

The rearrangement uses TRBV7-9 and TRBJ2-7; the TRBD2 assignment by TCRdb is unverifiable without DNA. The CDR3 has 15 amino acids. CDR1 SEHNR and CDR2 FQNEAQ come from the germline V gene (reference sequence). Here the CDR3 reads CASSAAGTSSYEQYF.

The rearrangement uses TRBV11-2 and TRBJ1-2. CDR1 and CDR2 (germline): SGHAT, FQNNGV. The CDR3 consists of 14 residues. The CDR3 sequence is CASSLGMVGYGYTF.

The chain links TRBV19 to TRBJ2-7; TCRdb indicates TRBD1, and absent DNA this call remains unverified. CDR3 length equals 15 residues. Germline CDR1 reads LNHDA; CDR2 reads SQIVND (reference sequence). The chain's CDR3 is CASSKTGGAVNEQYF.

This clonotype shows up as medium-sized (0.01 to 0.1%) by frequency. The genes are TRBV27 and TRBJ1-5. The CDR3 length is 16 residues. From germline, CDR1 is MNHEY and CDR2 SMNVEV (reference sequence). The CDR3 here is CASTLDGRRSNQPQHF.

The V call is TRBV4-1, the J call TRBJ2-2; as DNA is missing, the TRBD1 call by TCRdb cannot be tested. Germline values: CDR1 MGHRA, CDR2 YSYEKL. The CDR3 has 16 residues. The CDR3 region is CASSQGPGGAGGELFF.

The V call is TRBV11-3, the J call TRBJ2-3; TCRdb lists TRBD1, though no DNA is available to test this call. Germline CDR1 SGHNT, CDR2 YENEEA. The CDR3 extends over 15 amino acids. CDR3 region: CASSRGEFDTDTQYF.

The chain recombines TRBV3-1 with TRBJ1-1. Germline values: CDR1 LGHDT, CDR2 YNNKEL (reference sequence). This CDR3 is built from 15 residues. CDR3 sequence reads: CASSLTEKLNTEAFF.

The chain carries TRBV7-9 and TRBJ2-1; TCRdb proposes TRBD1, but this gene call is untestable without DNA. The CDR3 contains 19 residues. Germline CDR1 SEHNR, CDR2 FQNEAQ (reference sequence). The CDR3 loop is CASSYQFGMGNTPYNEQFF.

In terms of frequency, this clonotype is medium-sized. V gene TRBV11-2 combines with J gene TRBJ2-7. Germline values: CDR1 SGHAT, CDR2 FQNNGV. The CDR3 runs to 11 residues. This CDR3 is CASSLAYEQYF.

The chain carries TRBV20-1 and TRBJ2-7; the D call from TCRdb, TRBD2, cannot be confirmed without DNA. The germline gives CDR1 DFQATT, CDR2 SNEGSKA (reference sequence). The CDR3 contains 15 residues. The CDR3 sequence is CSARTSERESYEQYF.

The chain joins TRBV10-3 to TRBJ2-1; lacking DNA, the TRBD2 call made by TCRdb goes unchecked. This CDR3 is 17 amino acids long. The germline gives CDR1 ENHRY, CDR2 SYGVKD. The CDR3 loop is CAISESEASGDHNEQFF.

This clonotype is deemed large by its frequency. The chain combines TRBV11-2 with TRBJ2-3. Germline CDR1 and CDR2: SGHAT and FQNNGV. The CDR3 has 12 amino acids. CDR3 in amino acids: CASSYLVDTQYF.

This chain links TRBV7-9 with TRBJ2-1; the TCRdb D gene call, TRBD1, has no DNA to confirm it. The CDR3 consists of 12 residues. Germline V gene data show CDR1 as SEHNR and CDR2 as FQNEAQ (reference sequence). CDR3: CASSPGGNEQFF.

The CDR3 loop is CASSAGDTGELFF. The V and J genes are TRBV6-4 and TRBJ2-2; TCRdb proposes TRBD2, but this gene call is untestable without DNA. This CDR3 spans 13 amino acids. Germline V gene lookup returns CDR1 MRHNA and CDR2 SNTAGT.

The gene calls are TRBV5-5 and TRBJ2-3. The germline CDR1 and CDR2 sequences are SGHKS and YYEKEE (reference sequence). CDR3 length equals 15 residues. This chain's CDR3 is CASSSGLRSTDTQYF. Drawing the rest from reference TRBV5-5 and TRBJ2-3, the complete variable domain is DAGVTQSPTHLIKTRGQQVTLRCSPISGHKSVSWYQQVLGQGPQFIFQYYEKEERGRGNFPDRFSARQFPNYSSELNVNALLLGDSALYLCASSSGLRSTDTQYFGPGTRLTVL.

The chain combines TRBV24-1 with TRBJ2-1. The CDR3 totals 16 residues. In germline, CDR1 is KGHDR, CDR2 SFDVKD. The CDR3: CATSDFGRISYNEQFF.

The CDR3 sequence: CASSSDGTSSYEQYF. The chain has TRBV9 and TRBJ2-7; TCRdb outputs TRBD2, but without DNA this stays unchecked. Germline-derived CDR1 and CDR2 are SGDLS and YYNGEE. The CDR3 has 15 residues.

Judged by frequency, this clonotype is medium-sized. The chain is built from TRBV7-6 and TRBJ2-5; TCRdb returns TRBD1, unconfirmable since there is no DNA. Per germline, CDR1 SGHVS and CDR2 FNYEAQ. This CDR3 comprises 15 residues. CDR3 amino acids: CASSPRDRVGETQYF.

The chain employs TRBV7-8 and TRBJ2-7; TCRdb selects TRBD1, and the lack of DNA leaves this call unchecked. CDR1 is SGHVS and CDR2 is FQNEAQ in the germline V gene. The CDR3 covers 15 residues. This chain's CDR3 is CASSVGDEPTYEQYF.

This clonotype ranks as medium-sized in terms of frequency. The chain employs TRBV5-1 and TRBJ2-7. The CDR3 has 15 residues. Germline-derived CDR1 and CDR2 are SGHRS and YFSETQ. The CDR3 protein is CASSLERSVGYEQYF.

V usage is TRBV2 and J usage is TRBJ2-7; the D gene TCRdb calls, TRBD1, cannot be checked with no DNA. Per germline, CDR1 SNHLY and CDR2 FYNNEI. The CDR3 is 14 residues long. CDR3 loop: CASSELGQNYEQYF.